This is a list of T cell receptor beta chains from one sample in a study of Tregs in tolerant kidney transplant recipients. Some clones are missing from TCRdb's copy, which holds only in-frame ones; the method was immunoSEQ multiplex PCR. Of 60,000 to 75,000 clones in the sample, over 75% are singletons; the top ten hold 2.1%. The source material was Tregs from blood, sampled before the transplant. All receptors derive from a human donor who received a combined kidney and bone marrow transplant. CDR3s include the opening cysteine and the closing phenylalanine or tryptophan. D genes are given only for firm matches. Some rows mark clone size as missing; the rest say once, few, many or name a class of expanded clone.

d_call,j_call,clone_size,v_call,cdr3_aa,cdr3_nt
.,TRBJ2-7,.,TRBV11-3,CASSYDRDYEQYF,TGTGCCAGCAGCTACGATAGGGATTACGAGCAGTACTTC
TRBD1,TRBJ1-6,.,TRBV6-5,CASSRRTGYNSPLHF,TGTGCCAGCAGCCGCCGGACAGGGTATAATTCACCCCTCCACTTT
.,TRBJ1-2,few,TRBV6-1,CASSEAKQDYGYTF,TGTGCCAGCAGTGAAGCAAAGCAGGATTATGGCTACACCTTC
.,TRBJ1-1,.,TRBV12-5,CASGFDRNTEAFF,TGTGCTAGTGGTTTCGACCGGAACACTGAAGCTTTCTTT
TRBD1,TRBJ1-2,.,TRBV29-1,CSVWTGTLYGYTF,TGCAGCGTGTGGACAGGGACACTCTATGGCTACACCTTC
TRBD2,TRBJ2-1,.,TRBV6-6,CASSRAGANNEQFF,TGTGCCAGTTCTCGTGCGGGAGCTAACAATGAGCAGTTCTTC
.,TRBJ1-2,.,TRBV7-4,CASSVAGAARKTYGYTF,TGTGCCAGCAGCGTCGCGGGTGCAGCTCGAAAGACCTATGGCTACACCTTC
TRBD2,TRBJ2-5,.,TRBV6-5,CASSQGLALETQYF,TGTGCCAGCAGCCAAGGACTAGCCTTGGAGACCCAGTACTTC
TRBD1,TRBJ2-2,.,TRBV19,CASSPRQGYTGELFF,TGTGCCAGTAGTCCCAGACAGGGCTACACCGGGGAGCTGTTTTTT
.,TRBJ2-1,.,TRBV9,CASSVGTLSSYNEQFF,TGTGCCAGCAGCGTAGGGACCCTGAGCTCCTACAATGAGCAGTTCTTC
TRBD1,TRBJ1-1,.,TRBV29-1,CSVSGQGRTEAFF,TGCAGCGTGTCGGGACAGGGAAGGACTGAAGCTTTCTTT
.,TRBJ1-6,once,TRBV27,CASSQRQELLPQSYNSPLHF,TGTGCCAGCAGTCAACGACAGGAGCTATTGCCGCAATCCTATAATTCACCCCTCCACTTT
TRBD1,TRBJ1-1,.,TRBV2,CASRLNRGQGTEAFF,TGTGCCAGCAGGCTCAACAGGGGGCAGGGCACTGAAGCTTTCTTT
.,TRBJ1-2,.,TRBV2,CASSQRDGNYGYTF,TGTGCCAGCAGCCAACGGGACGGGAACTATGGCTACACCTTC
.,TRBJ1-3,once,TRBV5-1,CASSPPSETLYF,TGCGCCAGCAGCCCTCCCTCAGAGACCCTATATTTT
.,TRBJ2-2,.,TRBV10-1,CASSDSNTGELFF,TGCGCCAGCAGTGACAGCAACACCGGGGAGCTGTTTTTT
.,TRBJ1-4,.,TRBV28,CASSSPRRELFF,TGTGCCAGCAGTTCGCCCAGGAGGGAACTGTTTTTT
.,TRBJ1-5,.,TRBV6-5,CASSEGPFNQPQHF,TGTGCCAGCAGTGAGGGGCCGTTCAATCAGCCCCAGCATTTT
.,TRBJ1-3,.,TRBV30,CAWSVPGGPGTIYF,TGTGCCTGGAGTGTTCCGGGGGGCCCGGGCACCATATATTTT
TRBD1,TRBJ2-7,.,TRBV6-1,CASSPSDRVEYEQYF,TGTGCCAGCAGCCCTTCGGACAGGGTAGAATACGAGCAGTACTTC
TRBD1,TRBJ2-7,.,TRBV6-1,CASSRQGPYEQYF,TGTGCCAGCAGTCGACAGGGACCCTACGAGCAGTACTTC
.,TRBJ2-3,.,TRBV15,CATSRPGLHYGDTQYF,TGTGCCACCAGCAGACCGGGACTTCACTATGGGGATACGCAGTATTTT
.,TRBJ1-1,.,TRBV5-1,CASNSGGSSTEAFF,TGCGCCAGCAACTCGGGGGGAAGCAGCACTGAAGCTTTCTTT
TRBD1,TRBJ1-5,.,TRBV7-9,CASGTDRTNQPQHF,TGTGCCAGCGGAACGGACAGGACCAATCAGCCCCAGCATTTT
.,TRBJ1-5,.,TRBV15,CATRADLWNQPQHF,TGTGCCACCAGAGCAGACCTTTGGAATCAGCCCCAGCATTTT
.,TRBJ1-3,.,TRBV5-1,CASSLEASSGNTIYF,TGCGCCAGCAGCTTGGAGGCCAGCTCTGGAAACACCATATATTTT
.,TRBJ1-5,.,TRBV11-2,CASSLGQTNQPQHF,TGTGCCAGCAGCTTAGGACAGACAAATCAGCCCCAGCATTTT
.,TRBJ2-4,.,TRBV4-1,CASSPESHLDLAKNIQYF,TGCGCCAGCAGCCCGGAGAGCCACCTTGACCTAGCCAAAAACATTCAGTACTTC
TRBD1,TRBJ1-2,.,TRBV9,CASSGHRGSYGYTF,TGTGCCAGCAGCGGTCACAGGGGTTCCTATGGCTACACCTTC
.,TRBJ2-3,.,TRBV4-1,CASSPIGLVGTDTQYF,TGCGCCAGCAGCCCGATCGGACTGGTGGGCACAGATACGCAGTATTTT
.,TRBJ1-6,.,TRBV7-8,CASSLTVSPLHF,TGTGCCAGCAGCTTAACGGTTTCACCCCTCCACTTT
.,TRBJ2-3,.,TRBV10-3,CAIGSSTDTQYF,TGTGCCATCGGTTCTAGCACAGATACGCAGTATTTT
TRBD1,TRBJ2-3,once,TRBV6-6,CASSLRDSRIDTQYF,TGTGCCAGCAGTCTCCGGGACAGTAGAATTGATACGCAGTATTTT
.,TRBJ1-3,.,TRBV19,CASSPQGTLRNTIYF,TGTGCCAGTAGCCCCCAGGGAACCCTTCGAAACACCATATATTTT
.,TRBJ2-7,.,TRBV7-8,CASSLAERPQYEQYF,TGTGCCAGCAGCTTAGCGGAGCGGCCCCAATACGAGCAGTACTTC
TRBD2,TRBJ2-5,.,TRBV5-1,CASSRGLVQETQYF,TGCGCCAGCAGCCGGGGACTAGTCCAAGAGACCCAGTACTTC
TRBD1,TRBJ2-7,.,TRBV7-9,CASSLRTGEVYEQYF,TGTGCCAGCAGCTTGAGGACAGGGGAGGTCTACGAGCAGTACTTC
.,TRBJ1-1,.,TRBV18,CASSPAAGDTEAFF,TGTGCCAGCTCACCCGCAGCAGGGGATACTGAAGCTTTCTTT
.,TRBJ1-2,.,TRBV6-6,CASSTPGNDFF,TGTGCCAGCAGCACCCCGGGTAATGATTTCTTC
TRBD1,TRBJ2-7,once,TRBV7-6,CASSATPGQGAREQYF,TGTGCCAGCAGCGCAACACCGGGACAGGGGGCGCGAGAGCAGTACTTC
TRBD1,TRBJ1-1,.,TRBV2,CAREQGDPLDTEAFF,TGTGCCAGAGAACAGGGGGACCCACTGGACACTGAAGCTTTCTTT
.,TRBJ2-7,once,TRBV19,CASSSGRAPYEQYF,TGTGCCAGTAGTTCAGGGCGGGCCCCCTACGAGCAGTACTTC
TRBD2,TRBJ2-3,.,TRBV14,CASSQDRTSGGGDTQYF,TGTGCCAGCAGCCAAGACCGGACTAGCGGAGGGGGAGATACGCAGTATTTT
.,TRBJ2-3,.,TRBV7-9,CASSLGLGGDTQYF,TGTGCCAGCAGCTTAGGGCTAGGGGGGGATACGCAGTATTTT
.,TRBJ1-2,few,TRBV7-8,CASSLGVGISTGYTF,TGTGCCAGCAGCTTAGGTGTTGGGATTTCCACAGGCTACACCTTC
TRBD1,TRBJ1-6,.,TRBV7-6,CASSLAGQGYSPLHF,TGTGCCAGCAGCTTAGCTGGACAGGGGTATTCACCCCTCCACTTT
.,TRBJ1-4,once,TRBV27,CASSLGVGHSSEKLFF,TGTGCCAGCAGTTTAGGAGTGGGACACTCGAGTGAAAAACTGTTTTTT
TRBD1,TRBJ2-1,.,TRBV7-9,CASSFTGGRNEQFF,TGTGCCAGCAGCTTCACAGGGGGGCGCAATGAGCAGTTCTTC
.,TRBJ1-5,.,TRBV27,CASSFEGHSNQPQHF,TGTGCCAGCAGTTTTGAGGGACATAGCAATCAGCCCCAGCATTTT
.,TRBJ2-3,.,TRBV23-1,CASSTTSSTDTQYF,TGCGCCAGCAGCACGACGTCTAGCACAGATACGCAGTATTTT
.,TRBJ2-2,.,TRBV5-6,CASSFLGTGELFF,TGTGCCAGCAGCTTCTTGGGGACCGGGGAGCTGTTTTTT
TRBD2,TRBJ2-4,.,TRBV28,CASSLTGGQDIQYF,TGTGCCAGCAGTTTAACGGGGGGGCAGGACATTCAGTACTTC